In this sample, the clone carrying this T cell receptor (beta chain) turned up a few times. A multiplex PCR was run with 60 Vbeta primers and 13 Jbeta primers. Data came from immunoSEQ multiplex PCR; TCRdb stores just in-frame clones and leaves some out. The profile shows roughly 190,000 clones, around 85% of them singletons. This entry belongs to a study of cytomegalovirus exposure and HLA in healthy donors. The CDR3 is 17 residues long. Trimming stripped 2 bases from V and 0 bases from J, with 16 bases between. The sequence was obtained from a man in his forties in good health and CMV-seropositive. Sequencing input: PBMCs. The chain carries TRBV5-3 and TRBJ2-3, with D possibly being TRBD2 (6 bases). TRBV5-3 is assigned to the ORF class and has an uncertain function. In DNA, the CDR3 is TGTGCCAGAAGCTTATCGGGACCAGGGACTAGCACAGATACGCAGTATTTT. This gives the protein CARSLSGPGTSTDTQYF.